Listed here are 8 T cell receptor beta chains from one sample, sequenced in a study of blood T cell repertoires in COVID-19. Sequencing was performed with immunoSEQ multiplex PCR; in TCRdb, only in-frame clones are kept and a portion is missing. Of about 200,000 clones in the sample, 87% were seen once. Sequenced input: PBMCs or T cells enriched from blood (not recorded which). These receptors all stem from a woman in her twenties or thirties who had recovered from COVID-19.

CDR3 in amino acids: CASSLQGAGETQYF. The CDR3 DNA follows: TGTGCCAGCAGCCTACAGGGGGCAGGGGAGACCCAGTACTTC. The chain is built from TRBV27 and TRBJ2-5, with 9 bases aligning to TRBD1. Looked up from germline, CDR1 is MNHEY and CDR2 is SMNVEV (reference sequence). This CDR3 is built from 14 residues. With V trimmed by 6 bases and J by 5 bases, 7 bases remained unmatched.

V usage is TRBV2 and J usage is TRBJ2-1; D is possibly TRBD1 (5 bases). V lost 4 bases to trimming and J lost 6 bases, with 13 bases between them. CDR1 and CDR2 (germline): SNHLY, FYNNEI. The CDR3 is 14 residues long. The CDR3 protein is CASSVRTTTNEQFF. DNA of the CDR3: TGTGCCAGCAGTGTTAGGACAACCACCAATGAGCAGTTCTTC.

This chain uses TRBV7-8 with TRBJ1-4, with D maybe TRBD1 (6 bases). V lost 5 bases and J 1 base, leaving 11 bases between the germline ends. The CDR3 contains 15 residues. CDR1 and CDR2 from the germline V gene are SGHVS and FQNEAQ. CDR3 residues: CASSPWTETNEKLFF. Here the CDR3 DNA reads TGTGCCAGCAGCCCCTGGACAGAAACTAATGAAAAACTGTTTTTT.

V gene TRBV7-8 combines with J gene TRBJ2-3; D gene uncertain. The V gene's germline CDR1 is SGHVS and CDR2 FQNEAQ. This CDR3 comprises 11 residues. V was pared by 3 bases and J by 6 bases, with 4 bases between. The CDR3 DNA is TGTGCCAGCAGCTTGTCGGATACGCAGTATTTT. Translated: CASSLSDTQYF.

The V gene is TRBV27, the J gene TRBJ2-1; the match to TRBD2 covers 7 bases. Germline CDR1 reads MNHEY; CDR2 reads SMNVEV (reference sequence). CDR3 length: 12 amino acids. With 6 bases clipped from V and 5 bases from J, the junction kept 1 base outside the gene matches. The CDR3: CASRLADNEQFF. CDR3 coding DNA: TGTGCCAGCAGGCTAGCGGACAATGAGCAGTTCTTC.

The rearrangement joins TRBV4-2 to TRBJ2-6, with D possibly TRBD1 on 6 matching bases. Germline-derived CDR1 and CDR2 are LGHNA and YNFKEQ. The CDR3 loop spans 19 amino acids. Trimming removed 5 bases from V and 0 bases from J, with 20 bases in between. CDR3 protein: CASSNQGDISFSGANVLTF. CDR3 DNA sequence: TGTGCCAGCAGCAACCAAGGGGACATTTCCTTCTCTGGGGCCAACGTCCTGACTTTC.

The gene calls are TRBV6-2 or TRBV6-3 and TRBJ1-5; the D gene is possibly TRBD1 (6 bases). Looked up from germline, CDR1 is MNHEY and CDR2 is SVGEGT. The CDR3 covers 15 residues. Trimming took 1 base from V and 7 from J, leaving 14 bases between them. The CDR3 is CASSYLPPGDQPQHF. The DNA for the CDR3 is TGTGCCAGCAGTTACTTGCCCCCAGGGGACCAGCCCCAGCATTTT.

The V call is TRBV5-4, the J call TRBJ1-2, with 8 bases fitting TRBD1. Germline V gives CDR1 SGHNT, CDR2 YYREEE (reference sequence). CDR3 length equals 15 residues. The V and J ends lost 0 bases and 4 bases, in that order; junction bases with no gene match: 5. The CDR3 coding sequence is TGTGCCAGCAGCTTGGCGCCAGGGGGCAGCTATGGCTACACCTTC. Translation: CASSLAPGGSYGYTF.